These 13 T cell receptor beta chains were sequenced from one sample in a study of blood T cell repertoires in COVID-19. Only in-frame clones appear in the TCRdb table, and some are missing; sequencing was by immunoSEQ multiplex PCR. The table has approximately 130,000 clones, 60% to 85% seen once. The specimen sequenced was peripheral blood. These receptors were collected from an elderly man with acute or convalescent COVID-19.

The gene calls are TRBV19 and TRBJ1-5; 9 bases are a match to TRBD1. Germline V gene lookup returns CDR1 LNHDA and CDR2 SQIVND (reference sequence). V shed 3 bases and J 2 bases; nucleotides not matched to a gene: 2. The CDR3 length is 15 residues. The CDR3 loop reads CASSMTGGGNQPQHF. The CDR3 DNA reads as TGTGCCAGTAGTATGACAGGGGGGGGCAATCAGCCCCAGCATTTT. Full variable domain (outside the CDR3, taken from reference TRBV19 and TRBJ1-5): DGGITQSPKYLFRKEGQNVTLSCEQNLNHDAMYWYRQDPGQGLRLIYYSQIVNDFQKGDIAEGYSVSREKKESFPLTVTSAQKNPTAFYLCASSMTGGGNQPQHFGDGTRLSIL.

The chain is built from TRBV5-6 and TRBJ2-4; TRBD1 is a possible D gene (5 bases). The CDR3 contains 15 residues. Trimming removed 3 bases from V and 3 bases from J, with 13 bases in between. Germline V CDR1 and CDR2: SGHDT, YYEEEE. CDR3 region: CASSSQGVDKNIQYF. CDR3 coding DNA: TGTGCCAGCAGCTCACAAGGGGTGGACAAAAACATTCAGTACTTC.

The chain is built from TRBV7-9 and TRBJ2-2; D perhaps matches TRBD1 (5 bases). Germline assignment: CDR1 SEHNR and CDR2 FQNEAQ (reference sequence). The CDR3 is 19 residues long. The V end was cut by 6 bases, the J end by 1 base, with 24 bases between. CDR3 DNA: TGTGCCAGCAGTTCAGTTAACGCCCCCAACAGGAGGAACACCGGGGAGCTGTTTTTT. Its protein is CASSSVNAPNRRNTGELFF.

The genes are TRBV28 and TRBJ1-1, with D hard to call. V lost 8 bases, J lost 6 bases, and 13 bases lay in between. The germline CDR1 and CDR2 sequences are MDHEN and SYDVKM. This CDR3 has 12 residues. The CDR3 nucleotides are TGTGCCAGCCTTCGCGGGTGGGCTGAAGCTTTCTTT. Encoded protein: CASLRGWAEAFF. The full variable domain, rest sourced from reference TRBV28 and TRBJ1-1, is DVKVTQSSRYLVKRTGEKVFLECVQDMDHENMFWYRQDPGLGLRLIYFSYDVKMKEKGDIPEGYSVSREKKERFSLILESASTNQTSMYLCASLRGWAEAFFGQGTRLTVV.

This sequence joins TRBV3-1 (or the pseudogene TRBV3-2) and TRBJ1-1; 9 nucleotides align to TRBD1. V gave up 7 bases and J gave up 1 base; unmatched junction bases: 7. The CDR3 extends over 15 amino acids. From germline, CDR1 is LGHDT and CDR2 YNNKEL (reference sequence). The CDR3 region has the DNA TGTGCCAGCACCCAGGGGACAGGGCAGAACACTGAAGCTTTCTTT. The encoded protein is CASTQGTGQNTEAFF.

V gene TRBV5-8 combines with J gene TRBJ2-3; the D gene is possibly TRBD2 (6 bases). The CDR3 is 17 amino acids. Trimming took 5 bases from V and 2 from J, leaving 21 bases between them. Germline-derived CDR1 and CDR2 are SGHTS and YDEGEE. Here the CDR3 reads CASSRGFPGEITDTQYF. The CDR3 region has the DNA TGTGCCAGCAGTCGCGGATTTCCGGGGGAGATCACAGATACGCAGTATTTT.

The V gene is TRBV4-1, the J gene TRBJ2-1; 7 bases agree with TRBD1. CDR3 length: 17 amino acids. Germline CDR1 MGHRA, CDR2 YSYEKL. J was trimmed by 7 bases and V by 4 bases; bases with no gene match: 16. The CDR3 DNA follows: TGCGCCAGCAGCCCCATTCTAGGACAGGTGTATAAGAATGAGCAGTTCTTC. It codes for CASSPILGQVYKNEQFF.

The V and J genes are TRBV19 and TRBJ2-6; D gene unclear. The V and J ends lost 5 bases and 0 bases respectively, with 8 bases between them. The V gene's germline CDR1 is LNHDA and CDR2 SQIVND (reference sequence). This CDR3 is 15 amino acids long. The CDR3 DNA reads TGTGCCAGTAGTCCTCAGAACTCTGGGGCCAACGTCCTGACTTTC. Encoded protein: CASSPQNSGANVLTF.

The rearrangement links TRBV3-1 (or the pseudogene TRBV3-2) to TRBJ2-5, with D possibly being TRBD1 (5 bases). This CDR3 is built from 16 residues. V shed 0 bases and J shed 4 bases, with 15 bases lying between them. CDR1 is LGHDT, CDR2 YNNKEL, per germline (reference sequence). In nucleotides, the CDR3 is TGTGCCAGCAGCCAAGATTATAGGACACGGACAGAGACCCAGTACTTC. This encodes CASSQDYRTRTETQYF.

The V gene is TRBV9, the J gene TRBJ2-2; TRBD2 matches 9 bases. Germline CDR1 and CDR2: SGDLS and YYNGEE. Trimming removed 1 base from V and 5 bases from J; junction bases left unmatched: 0. The CDR3 totals 14 residues. The CDR3: CASSVTSGTGELFF. CDR3 coding DNA: TGTGCCAGCAGCGTAACTAGCGGGACCGGGGAGCTGTTTTTT.

The rearrangement uses TRBV14 and TRBJ1-2; 12 nucleotides agree with TRBD1. The germline V gene has CDR1 SGHDN and CDR2 FVKESK. The CDR3 length is 15 residues. V shed 5 bases, J shed 4 bases, and the junction held 5 bases outside the gene matches. The CDR3 loop is CASSSRDRGLYGYTF. The CDR3 nucleotides read TGTGCCAGCAGCTCCCGGGACAGGGGGCTCTATGGCTACACCTTC. The whole variable domain, remainder taken from reference TRBV14 and TRBJ1-2, is EAGVTQFPSHSVIEKGQTVTLRCDPISGHDNLYWYRRVMGKEIKFLLHFVKESKQDESGMPNNRFLAERTGGTYSTLKVQPAELEDSGVYFCASSSRDRGLYGYTFGSGTRLTVV.

The chain recombines TRBV3-1 (or the pseudogene TRBV3-2) with TRBJ1-6; maybe TRBD1 (6 bases). The germline V gene has CDR1 LGHDT and CDR2 YNNKEL (reference sequence). Trimming removed 4 bases from V and 11 bases from J, with 15 bases in between. The CDR3 loop spans 14 amino acids. The CDR3 is CASSRGQFSTPLHF. CDR3 bases: TGTGCCAGCAGCCGCGGACAGTTCTCGACACCCCTCCACTTT.

The chain joins TRBV18 to TRBJ2-3, with 7 bases that match TRBD2. The length of the CDR3 is 13 residues. The V and J ends lost 1 base and 5 bases, in that order; junction bases with no gene match: 0. Per the germline V gene, CDR1 is KGHSH and CDR2 is LQKENI. The CDR3 bases are TGTGCCAGCTCACCACTAGCGGGAGATACGCAGTATTTT. Protein product: CASSPLAGDTQYF.